Given below is one T cell receptor beta chain in context. Its antigen is not known. TCRdb used MiXCR to reprocess the 5' RACE reads, holding one entry per CDR3 protein. The table includes around 600,000 distinct CDR3 sequences, roughly an eighth detected once. V was shortened by 3 bases and J by 15 bases, with 23 bases between the two germline ends. The CDR3 loop spans 15 amino acids. Germline-derived CDR1 and CDR2 are KGHDR and SFDVKD. The data were taken from a study of T cells after yellow fever vaccination. Study-wide results and limits: Clones that expanded after primary vaccination mostly reappeared after the booster (less than 98% CD4, 75% to 90% CD8).

The chain has TRBV24-1 and TRBJ2-1, with TRBD2 as a possible D gene (6 bases). Material: PBMCs, obtained on the day of the yellow fever booster vaccination. The TCR originated in a man aged 30 to 39 who received the YFV17D yellow fever vaccine. The CDR3 coding sequence is TGTGCCACCAGTGATCCTTTGGGGCTAGCTGGGAGGATGTTCTTC. Protein sequence: CATSDPLGLAGRMFF.